The T cell receptor (beta chain) described here comes from a study of cytomegalovirus exposure and HLA in healthy donors. Germline CDR1 SGDLS, CDR2 YYNGEE. The CDR3 runs 18 residues. Trimming pared 3 bases from V and 1 base from J, leaving 17 bases between. Study-wide results and caveats: Only CMV serostatus was available as immune exposure information. A few chains linked to CMV were shown in vitro to be specific for CMV antigens.

The PCR made use of 60 Vbeta and 13 Jbeta primers. The data were produced by immunoSEQ multiplex PCR, yet TCRdb's version contains in-frame clones alone and is incomplete. The sample consists of around 150,000 clones, around 80% of them appearing once. Concerning this clone: Its specificity is not known.

This sequence originates from a woman in her 40s in good health and CMV-seronegative. The sample taken for sequencing was PBMCs. The genes are TRBV9 and TRBJ2-6, with TRBD2 as a possible D gene (6 bases). The CDR3 coding sequence is TGTGCCAGCAGCGAAAAGTGGGGCGGGGTGTCTGGGGCCAACGTCCTGACTTTC. Encoded protein: CASSEKWGGVSGANVLTF.